A selection of T cell receptor beta chains follows, all from one sample in a study of blood T cell repertoires in COVID-19. Clones were read by immunoSEQ multiplex PCR, and TCRdb kept only the in-frame ones, dropping some. The data hold some 250,000 clones, with 75% to 90% observed a single time. Sequenced material: peripheral blood. The receptors stem from a man younger than 45 with active or convalescent COVID-19. Both conserved end residues are part of each CDR3. The order of the fields is V gene, D gene, clone size, J gene, CDR3 protein, CDR3 DNA. The D gene is left open where the match is weak. Size is omitted from some rows. Given values are once, few, many or a class for expanded clones.

>TRBV4-1|TRBD1|once|TRBJ1-1
CASSQVETGITEAFF
TGCGCCAGCAGCCAAGTTGAGACAGGGATCACTGAAGCTTTCTTT
>TRBV6-5|.|.|TRBJ1-5
CASSYRRDQPQHF
TGTGCCAGCAGTTACCGCAGGGATCAGCCCCAGCATTTT
>TRBV5-1|.|.|TRBJ2-2
CASSWTTGRSGELFF
TGCGCCAGCAGCTGGACGACAGGGAGGTCCGGGGAGCTGTTTTTT
>TRBV15|.|.|TRBJ2-1
CATSSDGITGVGSYNEQFF
TGTGCCACCAGCAGTGACGGGATCACTGGGGTTGGCTCCTACAATGAGCAGTTCTTC
>TRBV11-3|.|.|TRBJ2-3
CASSLTASTDTQYF
TGTGCCAGCAGCTTGACTGCTAGCACAGATACGCAGTATTTT
>TRBV4-3|.|once|TRBJ1-5
CASSQVWGEGRQPQHF
TGCGCCAGCAGCCAAGTCTGGGGTGAGGGTCGTCAGCCCCAGCATTTT
>TRBV15|TRBD1|once|TRBJ2-2
CATSPSAGQDTGELFF
TGTGCCACCAGCCCAAGCGCGGGACAGGACACCGGGGAGCTGTTTTTT
>TRBV27|TRBD1|few|TRBJ2-7
CASSRTGPYEQYF
TGTGCCAGCAGTCGGACAGGCCCCTACGAGCAGTACTTC
>TRBV2|.|.|TRBJ1-5
CASNLAIIGNQPQHF
TGTGCCAGCAATTTAGCCATCATCGGCAATCAGCCCCAGCATTTT
>TRBV9|.|.|TRBJ1-2
CASSVFGGANGYTF
TGTGCCAGCAGCGTATTCGGGGGTGCCAATGGCTACACCTTC
>TRBV11-2|.|.|TRBJ2-3
CASSLVAGATDTQYF
TGTGCCAGCAGCTTAGTGGCGGGGGCCACAGATACGCAGTATTTT
>TRBV3-1/TRBV3-2|TRBD2|.|TRBJ2-5
CASSHSGGEETQYF
TGTGCCAGCAGCCACTCGGGGGGGGAAGAGACCCAGTACTTC
>TRBV4-2|TRBD1|.|TRBJ1-2
CASSQGGTGTNNYGYTF
TGTGCCAGCAGCCAAGGCGGGACAGGCACAAACAACTATGGCTACACCTTC
>TRBV5-1|.|.|TRBJ1-4
CASSLEAGAFQKLFF
TGCGCCAGCAGCTTGGAGGCAGGGGCTTTCCAAAAACTGTTTTTT
>TRBV6-5|.|.|TRBJ1-1
CASNIGGSTEAFF
TGTGCCAGCAACATCGGGGGAAGTACTGAAGCTTTCTTT
>TRBV7-2|.|.|TRBJ2-2
CASSLARMNTGELFF
TGTGCCAGCAGCTTAGCCAGAATGAACACCGGGGAGCTGTTTTTT
>TRBV7-9|TRBD2|.|TRBJ2-2
CASSLTSGGPNTGELFF
TGTGCCAGCAGCTTAACTAGCGGGGGGCCAAACACCGGGGAGCTGTTTTTT
>TRBV10-2|TRBD1|.|TRBJ2-3
CASRIGQGSDTQYF
TGCGCCAGCAGGATTGGACAGGGCTCAGATACGCAGTATTTT
>TRBV19|.|.|TRBJ2-5
CASSIDVGSAETQYF
TGTGCCAGTAGTATAGATGTGGGTAGCGCGGAGACCCAGTACTTC
>TRBV9|TRBD1|.|TRBJ1-1
CASSVTGGLTEAFF
TGTGCCAGCAGCGTTACAGGGGGCTTAACTGAAGCTTTCTTT
>TRBV2|.|.|TRBJ2-7
CASSGASSYEQYF
TGTGCCAGCAGTGGAGCTTCTAGTTACGAGCAGTACTTC
>TRBV6-5|TRBD1|.|TRBJ2-3
CASSRDRGSDTQYF
TGTGCCAGCTCCCGGGACAGGGGTTCAGATACGCAGTATTTT
>TRBV7-9|TRBD1|.|TRBJ2-3
CASSPPRLRDRVTDTQYF
TGTGCCAGCAGCCCACCCAGACTCCGGGACAGGGTAACAGATACGCAGTATTTT